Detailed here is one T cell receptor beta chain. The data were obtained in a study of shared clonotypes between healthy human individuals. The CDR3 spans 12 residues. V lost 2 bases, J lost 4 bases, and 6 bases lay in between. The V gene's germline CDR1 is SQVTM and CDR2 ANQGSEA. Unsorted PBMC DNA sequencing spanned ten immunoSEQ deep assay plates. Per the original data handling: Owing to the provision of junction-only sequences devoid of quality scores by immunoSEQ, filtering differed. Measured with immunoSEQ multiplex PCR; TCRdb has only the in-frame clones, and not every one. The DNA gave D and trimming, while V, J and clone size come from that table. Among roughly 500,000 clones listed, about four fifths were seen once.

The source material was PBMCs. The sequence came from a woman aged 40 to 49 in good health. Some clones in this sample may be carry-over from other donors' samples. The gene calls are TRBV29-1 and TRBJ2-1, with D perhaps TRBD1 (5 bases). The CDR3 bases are TGCAGCGTTGAACACAGGTACAATGAGCAGTTCTTC. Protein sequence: CSVEHRYNEQFF.